A selection of T cell receptor beta chains follows, all from one sample in a study of T cell repertoires in cytomegalovirus infection. For these TCRs, the target antigens are not known. One entry per CDR3 protein, called by TCRdb with MiXCR from the reads. Of fewer than 1,000,000 distinct CDR3 sequences in the sample, roughly a third are singletons; the top ten hold 13%. The sample was cultured CD8+ T cells from PBMCs, taken from culture after CMV antigen stimulation. These receptors were obtained from a human donor in good health (CMV status not recorded). Some clones in this sample may be carry-over from other donors' samples. CDR3s include the opening cysteine and the closing phenylalanine or tryptophan. The order of the fields is D gene, V gene, clone size, J gene, CDR3 DNA, CDR3 protein. D genes are given only for firm matches. The listing skips clone size in some rows; elsewhere it reads once, few, many or a size class.

TRBD1	TRBV7-9	few	TRBJ2-7	TGTGCCAGCAGCTACCGGGACAGGGCCTACGAGCAGTACTTC	CASSYRDRAYEQYF
-	TRBV6-2/TRBV6-3	few	TRBJ2-1	TGTGCCAGCAGTCGAAGGGGGGACTTCTACAATGAGCAGTTCTTC	CASSRRGDFYNEQFF
-	TRBV19	few	TRBJ1-4	TGTGCCAGCCGGGGCTCAAAACTGTTTTTT	CASRGSKLFF
-	TRBV10-3	few	TRBJ2-6	TGTGCCATCAGTGGGGAACACTCTGGGGCCAACGTCCTGACTTTC	CAISGEHSGANVLTF
TRBD2	TRBV2	few	TRBJ2-5	TGTGCCAGCACGGAAATAGCGGGGGTTCTGGAGACCCAGTACTTC	CASTEIAGVLETQYF
TRBD2	TRBV6-2/TRBV6-3	-	TRBJ2-2	TGTGCCAGCACTGAACGAGCGGGGGGGCGAACCGGGGAGCTGTTTTTT	CASTERAGGRTGELFF
-	TRBV7-9	few	TRBJ2-2	TGTGCCAGCAGCCCAACCCCAGGGGAGGGCACCGGGGAGCTGTTTTTT	CASSPTPGEGTGELFF
-	TRBV6-2/TRBV6-3	few	TRBJ1-1	TGTGCCAGCAGCCGGGATGTGACTGAAGCTTTCTTT	CASSRDVTEAFF
TRBD1	TRBV29-1	few	TRBJ1-2	TGCAGCGTTGAAGATCAGGGGGTCCGATATGGCTACACCTTC	CSVEDQGVRYGYTF
-	TRBV6-2/TRBV6-3	-	TRBJ2-7	TGTGCCAGCAGTTACGCAGGGGATTACGAGCAGTACTTC	CASSYAGDYEQYF
TRBD1	TRBV5-5	once	TRBJ2-1	TGTGCCAGCAGCTTAGGTCGGGACAGGGTCGCCTACAATGAGCAGTTCTTC	CASSLGRDRVAYNEQFF
-	TRBV12-3/TRBV12-4	many	TRBJ1-1	TGTGCCAGCAGTGATGCAGTCGGAACTGAAGCTTTCTTT	CASSDAVGTEAFF
-	TRBV4-1	-	TRBJ1-1	TGCGCCAGCAGCCAAGAGGGACCCTTGGGCACTGAAGCTTTCTTT	CASSQEGPLGTEAFF
-	TRBV6-1	-	TRBJ2-5	TGTGCCAGCATTCTTGGGGACCTATTACCGTACTTC	CASILGDLLPYF
TRBD2	TRBV7-2	-	TRBJ2-7	TGTGCCAGCAGCAATCCACGGGACTATCGACTCTCCTACGAGCAGTACTTC	CASSNPRDYRLSYEQYF
TRBD2	TRBV4-1	many	TRBJ2-1	TGCGCCAGCAGCCGGGGGGGAGGTGAGCAGTTCTTC	CASSRGGGEQFF
TRBD1	TRBV7-9	-	TRBJ1-3	TGTGCCAGCAGCTTATCGGACAGGGTTTATGGAAACACCATATATTTT	CASSLSDRVYGNTIYF
TRBD1	TRBV5-5	-	TRBJ2-1	TGTGCCAGCAGCTGGAGGGACAGGTACAATGAGCAGTTCTTC	CASSWRDRYNEQFF
-	TRBV27	-	TRBJ1-6	TGTGCCAGCAGTTTCTACAGCCATTCACCCCTCCACTTT	CASSFYSHSPLHF
-	TRBV4-3	-	TRBJ2-1	TGCGCCAGCAGCCAATTGACAGGATCCAATGAGCAGTTCTTC	CASSQLTGSNEQFF
-	TRBV6-2/TRBV6-3	few	TRBJ1-6	TGTGCCAGCAGTTGGGACGGTAATTCACCCCTCCACTTT	CASSWDGNSPLHF
-	TRBV4-1	-	TRBJ1-1	TGCGCCAGCAGCCAAGGAACAGGACGACACACTGAAGCTTTCTTT	CASSQGTGRHTEAFF
-	TRBV4-2	-	TRBJ1-5	TGTGCCAGCAGCCAACTAGGACAGTTTAGCAATCAGCCCCAGCATTTT	CASSQLGQFSNQPQHF
-	TRBV6-1	-	TRBJ2-7	TGTGCCAGCAAGTCCCAGACCTTTGGGAACGAGCAGTACTTC	CASKSQTFGNEQYF
TRBD2	TRBV15	few	TRBJ2-5	TGTGCCACCAGCAGAGATGAACTAGCGGGAGAAGAGACCCAGTACTTC	CATSRDELAGEETQYF
TRBD1	TRBV6-6	-	TRBJ1-2	TGTGCCAGCAGCTGGGACAGGGGGGACTATGGCTACACCTTC	CASSWDRGDYGYTF
TRBD1	TRBV5-1	few	TRBJ2-5	TGCGCCAGCAGCTCCTCGAAAACAGGGGGCGATGAGACCCAGTACTTC	CASSSSKTGGDETQYF
-	TRBV7-2	many	TRBJ2-7	TGTGCCAGCAGCTTAGATTCGGGCTCCTACGAGCAGTACTTC	CASSLDSGSYEQYF
-	TRBV7-9	many	TRBJ2-5	TGTGCCAGCAGCTCATGGACGAGTGGCCCCTGGGGGCAAGAGACCCAGTACTTC	CASSSWTSGPWGQETQYF
TRBD1	TRBV10-3	few	TRBJ1-2	TGTGCCTTCAGGGGGCTCTATGGCTACACCTTC	CAFRGLYGYTF
-	TRBV6-5	-	TRBJ2-1	TGTGCCAACGAGACCCTTTACAATGAGCAGTTCTTC	CANETLYNEQFF
TRBD1	TRBV6-6	-	TRBJ1-3	TGTGCCAGCAGTACCCGGGACAGGGAAGCTGGAAACACCATATATTTT	CASSTRDREAGNTIYF
TRBD1	TRBV7-9	few	TRBJ2-7	TGTGCCAGCAGCCCCCAGACAGGGAACTACGAGCAGTACTTC	CASSPQTGNYEQYF
-	TRBV7-9	-	TRBJ1-1	TGTGCCAGCAGACCGCCGGGGCTAATGAACACTGAAGCTTTCTTT	CASRPPGLMNTEAFF
TRBD2	TRBV20-1	-	TRBJ2-3	TGCAGTGCTAGATTTTTACTAGCGGGGGCAACAGATACGCAGTATTTT	CSARFLLAGATDTQYF
-	TRBV6-1	few	TRBJ2-5	TGTGCCAGCAGTTCGTCCACGGGGCTCGAGGAGACCCAGTACTTC	CASSSSTGLEETQYF
TRBD1	TRBV7-2	few	TRBJ1-5	TGTGCCAGCAGCCCGGACAGGTGGGTCAATCAGCCCCAGCATTTT	CASSPDRWVNQPQHF
TRBD2	TRBV7-2	many	TRBJ2-7	TGTGCCAGCAGCTTAGCCTCCAGCGGGGGGGACGTCTACGAGCAGTACTTC	CASSLASSGGDVYEQYF
TRBD1	TRBV4-3	-	TRBJ2-3	TGCGCCAGCAGCCAAGATGGACAGGGTGATGTAGATACGCAGTATTTT	CASSQDGQGDVDTQYF
-	TRBV27	-	TRBJ2-6	TGTGCCAGCAGTATACCCTCGGGAGGGGCCAACGTCCTGACTTTC	CASSIPSGGANVLTF
-	TRBV15	once	TRBJ2-1	TGTGCCACCAGCAGACCAGGGGCCACTGACTACAATGAGCAGTTCTTC	CATSRPGATDYNEQFF
-	TRBV15	-	TRBJ2-3	TGTGCCACCAGCGACACCAGAATCGTGGGAGATACGCAGTATTTT	CATSDTRIVGDTQYF
TRBD1	TRBV19	few	TRBJ2-7	TGTGCCAGTAGTATCGGGACAGGAGACTACGAGCAGTACTTC	CASSIGTGDYEQYF
-	TRBV15	-	TRBJ1-5	TGTGCCACCAGCAACGGCAATCAGCCCCAGCATTTT	CATSNGNQPQHF
-	TRBV5-1	-	TRBJ2-5	TGCGCCAGCAGCCTGCCGGGGGATGAGACCCAGTACTTC	CASSLPGDETQYF
-	TRBV9	few	TRBJ2-6	TGTGCCAGCAGCGCCTCCGGGATTCACTCTGGGGCCAACGTCCTGACTTTC	CASSASGIHSGANVLTF
-	TRBV7-6	-	TRBJ1-2	TGTGCCAGCAGACCTAAGGGTGGGAGGAACAATGGCTACACCTTC	CASRPKGGRNNGYTF
-	TRBV4-2	-	TRBJ1-1	TGTGCCAGCAGCCTTGACCTTCCCTACAACACTGAAGCTTTCTTT	CASSLDLPYNTEAFF
TRBD1	TRBV7-6	many	TRBJ2-5	TGTGCCAGCAGCTCTTCGACAGGGGGCTGGGAGACCCAGTACTTC	CASSSSTGGWETQYF